This T cell receptor (beta chain) is drawn from a study of blood T cells in healthy people across ages. The V gene end was trimmed by 4 bases and the J gene end by 2 bases; junction bases not matched to a gene: 9. Per the germline V gene, CDR1 is MGHRA and CDR2 is YSYEKL. The CDR3 length is 17 residues. The authors ran a second PCR of about 6 to 12 cycles using a sample-barcoded 5' primer and a J-beta primer mix. Each CDR3 protein gets one entry after TCRdb re-called the 5' RACE reads with MiXCR. The table shows about 900,000 distinct CDR3 sequences, with approximately 49% occurring only once. What was sequenced was blood. J is TRBJ2-2 and V is TRBV4-1; TRBD1 matches at 8 bases. This receptor was identified in a man aged 25 to 45 in good health. CDR3 residues: CASSPSGQGANTGELFF. The CDR3 coding sequence is TGCGCCAGCAGCCCTTCAGGGCAGGGGGCTAACACCGGGGAGCTGTTTTTT.